These 26 T cell receptor beta chains were sequenced from one sample in a study of blood T cell repertoires in COVID-19. The protocol was immunoSEQ multiplex PCR, while the TCRdb copy is restricted to in-frame clones and leaves out a portion. Seen here are 350,000 to 450,000 clones, 75% to 90% observed once, and the top ten hold 1.1%. The sample was PBMCs or T cells enriched from blood (not recorded which). The receptors here all came from a man between 25 and 39 years old who had recovered from COVID-19.

The rearrangement links TRBV24-1 to TRBJ2-1; D not resolved. Per the germline V gene, CDR1 is KGHDR and CDR2 is SFDVKD. Trimming stripped 2 bases from V and 6 bases from J, with 13 bases between. This CDR3 is 15 amino acids long. DNA of the CDR3: TGTGCCACCAGTGATTCCGCAACAACCGCCAATGAGCAGTTCTTC. Translating it yields CATSDSATTANEQFF.

The V call is TRBV5-4, the J call TRBJ1-6; no firm D call. This CDR3 has 15 amino acids. V was clipped by 5 bases and J by 1 base, with 10 bases between them. The V gene's germline CDR1 is SGHNT and CDR2 YYREEE (reference sequence). The CDR3: CASSPPGSYNSPLHF. DNA for the CDR3: TGTGCCAGCAGTCCCCCGGGATCCTATAATTCACCCCTCCACTTT.

V and J are TRBV2 and TRBJ1-5, with a tentative D call TRBD1 (6 bases). CDR3 length: 14 residues. With 3 bases removed from V and 6 bases from J, the gap between germline ends came to 12 bases. Germline assignment: CDR1 SNHLY and CDR2 FYNNEI. The CDR3 DNA reads as TGTGCCAGCAGTGACAGGGGCTCGGGTCAGCCCCAGCATTTT. It codes for CASSDRGSGQPQHF.

This clone was counted once. This chain connects TRBV5-4 to TRBJ2-7; no firm D call. The CDR3 is made up of 15 amino acids. Trimming cost V 2 bases and J 0 bases, with 12 bases left between them. Germline CDR1 reads SGHNT; CDR2 reads YYREEE (reference sequence). The CDR3 DNA sequence: TGTGCCAGCAGCTTTCCCCAGGCGAGCTCCTACGAGCAGTACTTC. It specifies CASSFPQASSYEQYF.

The chain combines TRBV6-5 with TRBJ1-5, with D perhaps TRBD1 (5 bases). Per germline, CDR1 MNHEY and CDR2 SVGAGI. V was trimmed by 6 bases and J by 6 bases, leaving 18 bases between them. The CDR3 has 15 amino acids. The CDR3, as DNA: TGTGCCAGCAGACCACCAGGGTCCACAGGTCAGCCCCAGCATTTT. It translates to CASRPPGSTGQPQHF.

The genes are TRBV20-1 and TRBJ2-1, with TRBD2 matching over 11 bases. J was trimmed by 4 bases and V by 3 bases; bases with no gene match: 5. CDR1 DFQATT and CDR2 SNEGSKA come from the germline V gene (reference sequence). The CDR3 is 15 amino acids. The CDR3: CSASMGLAVYNEQFF. CDR3 DNA sequence: TGCAGTGCTAGTATGGGACTAGCGGTATACAATGAGCAGTTCTTC.

The V and J genes are TRBV4-1 and TRBJ1-5; D is uncertain. This CDR3 contains 13 residues. V was clipped by 9 bases and J by 6 bases, with 15 bases between them. Per germline, CDR1 MGHRA and CDR2 YSYEKL. CDR3: CASANTEGQPQHF. CDR3 bases: TGCGCCAGTGCTAATACAGAGGGTCAGCCCCAGCATTTT.

The chain couples TRBV20-1 to TRBJ2-7; 7 bases are a match to TRBD1. V shed 3 bases, J shed 0 bases, and the junction held 2 bases outside the gene matches. CDR1 is DFQATT, CDR2 SNEGSKA, per germline (reference sequence). The CDR3 has 13 residues. CDR3 loop: CSASTGVSYEQYF. CDR3 nucleotide sequence: TGCAGTGCTAGTACAGGGGTCTCCTACGAGCAGTACTTC.

V usage is TRBV11-3 and J usage is TRBJ2-2; D call uncertain. V was cut by 2 bases and J by 8 bases, with 9 bases left in between. Germline CDR1 SGHNT, CDR2 YENEEA. The CDR3 contains 13 residues. The CDR3 nucleotides are TGTGCCAGCAGCTTATCGGGTAGAGGGGAGCTGTTTTTT. The encoded protein is CASSLSGRGELFF. Together with reference TRBV11-3 and TRBJ2-2, the CDR3 gives the full variable domain: EAGVVQSPRYKIIEKKQPVAFWCNPISGHNTLYWYLQNLGQGPELLIRYENEEAVDDSQLPKDRFSAERLKGVDSTLKIQPAELGDSAVYLCASSLSGRGELFFGEGSRLTVL.

This chain joins TRBV3-1 (or the pseudogene TRBV3-2) and TRBJ2-2; no clear D gene. Germline CDR1 LGHDT, CDR2 YNNKEL (reference sequence). Between the trimmed V and J ends, which lost 1 base and 6 bases, there was a span of 3 bases. The CDR3 sequence is 12 residues long. The CDR3 loop is CASSQGPGELFF. The DNA for the CDR3 is TGTGCCAGCAGCCAAGGGCCCGGGGAGCTGTTTTTT.

The chain is built from TRBV5-1 and TRBJ1-2, with 7 bases that match TRBD1. The CDR3 consists of 13 residues. Germline CDR1 reads SGHRS; CDR2 reads YFSETQ. V was clipped by 5 bases and J by 2 bases; unmatched bases: 3. This CDR3 is CASRGDSNYGYTF. The CDR3 DNA follows: TGCGCCAGCAGAGGGGACAGCAACTATGGCTACACCTTC.

The chain links TRBV7-9 to TRBJ2-7; D is possibly TRBD1 (6 bases). Trimming took off 6 bases at V and 6 bases at J, with 21 bases between the two ends. Per the germline V gene, CDR1 is SEHNR and CDR2 is FQNEAQ (reference sequence). The CDR3 totals 15 residues. The CDR3 DNA reads as TGTGCCAGCAGGGACAGTCAAGGGGGATCGAGCGAGCAGTACTTC. Its translation is CASRDSQGGSSEQYF.

Only one count was recorded for this clone. This chain uses TRBV10-3 with TRBJ2-3, with TRBD2 matching over 7 bases. J lost 4 bases, V lost 0 bases, and 4 bases had no gene match. CDR1 and CDR2 from the germline V gene are ENHRY and SYGVKD. The CDR3 has 15 residues. Here the CDR3 reads CAISESREAADTQYF. Here the CDR3 DNA reads TGTGCCATCAGTGAGTCCCGGGAGGCTGCAGATACGCAGTATTTT.

This clone was found once. This rearrangement joins TRBV24-1 to TRBJ1-3; weak D call: TRBD1 (6 bases). Trimming removed 2 bases at V and 0 bases at J, with 7 bases between. The length of the CDR3 is 15 residues. The germline V gene encodes CDR1 KGHDR and CDR2 SFDVKD. The DNA for the CDR3 is TGTGCCACCAGTGATTCGACAGGCTCTGGAAACACCATATATTTT. Translated: CATSDSTGSGNTIYF.

The chain is built from TRBV29-1 and TRBJ2-1, with a tentative D call TRBD2 (6 bases). Trimming took 6 bases from V and 8 from J, leaving 17 bases between them. Germline-derived CDR1 and CDR2 are SQVTM and ANQGSEA. The CDR3 spans 13 residues. For the CDR3, the DNA is TGCAGCGTCGCCCCCTGGGGGGACCATGAGCAGTTCTTC. It yields the protein CSVAPWGDHEQFF.

CDR3 nucleotide sequence: TGTGCCAGCAGTCCGACAGGGTGGGGGACCTACAATGAGCAGTTCTTC. Translated: CASSPTGWGTYNEQFF. This chain joins TRBV27 and TRBJ2-1, with 7 bases that match TRBD1. Trimming cost V 5 bases and J 2 bases; bases outside gene matches: 9. Germline CDR1 reads MNHEY; CDR2 reads SMNVEV (reference sequence). This CDR3 has 16 amino acids.

This chain uses TRBV5-5 with TRBJ1-2; D is undetermined. The length of the CDR3 is 17 residues. V was shortened by 4 bases and J by 5 bases, with 24 bases between the two germline ends. CDR1 SGHKS and CDR2 YYEKEE come from the germline V gene (reference sequence). The CDR3 DNA sequence: TGTGCCAGCAGCCTACTATTCCCTCAGGCTGCGGGTTATGGCTACACCTTC. Translation gives CASSLLFPQAAGYGYTF.

The V call is TRBV4-2, the J call TRBJ1-2; TRBD1 is a possible D gene (5 bases). CDR3 size: 15 residues. CDR1 is LGHNA and CDR2 is YNFKEQ in the germline V gene. V shed 0 bases and J shed 1 base, with 9 bases lying between them. The CDR3 here is CASSQETVLNYGYTF. CDR3 bases: TGTGCCAGCAGCCAAGAGACAGTACTTAACTATGGCTACACCTTC.

This clone occurred a few times. In DNA form, the CDR3 reads TGTGCCAGCAGCTTGGCGGGCAGGGGAGCCACTGAAGCTTTCTTT. Protein product: CASSLAGRGATEAFF. The chain uses TRBV5-4 and TRBJ1-1; D perhaps matches TRBD1 (6 bases). Between the trimmed V and J ends, which lost 0 bases and 4 bases, there was a span of 13 bases. The CDR3 loop spans 15 amino acids. The germline gives CDR1 SGHNT, CDR2 YYREEE (reference sequence).

The chain employs TRBV13 and TRBJ1-1, with a weak D call TRBD1 (5 bases). The CDR3 length is 16 residues. Looked up from germline, CDR1 is PRHDT and CDR2 is FYEKMQ (reference sequence). V gave up 1 base and J gave up 4 bases, with 16 bases separating them. Written as DNA, the CDR3 is TGTGCCAGCAGCTTAGAAGTCATAGGGGTCGGCACTGAAGCTTTCTTT. Amino acids: CASSLEVIGVGTEAFF.

The gene calls are TRBV18 and TRBJ2-3, with D possibly matching TRBD2 (6 bases). The CDR3 sequence is 13 residues long. Between the trimmed V and J ends, which lost 4 bases and 1 base, there was a span of 6 bases. The germline gives CDR1 KGHSH, CDR2 LQKENI. DNA of the CDR3: TGTGCCAGCTCACGCGGGGGCACAGATACGCAGTATTTT. It is translated as CASSRGGTDTQYF.

The V gene is TRBV5-5, the J gene TRBJ1-3; D is uncertain. CDR1 and CDR2 from the germline V gene are SGHKS and YYEKEE (reference sequence). V was trimmed by 4 bases and J by 4 bases, leaving 12 bases between them. The CDR3 consists of 14 residues. The CDR3 bases are TGTGCCAGCAGCCCGGCCCCCGGGGGAAACACCATATATTTT. Protein product: CASSPAPGGNTIYF.

The chain joins TRBV28 to TRBJ1-6; perhaps TRBD1 as D (6 bases). The V end lost 6 bases, the J end lost 7 bases, and 13 bases lay between the germline ends. The length of the CDR3 is 14 residues. Germline lookup yields CDR1 MDHEN and CDR2 SYDVKM. The CDR3 DNA reads as TGTGCCAGCAGCCGACTGAGGGGGAATTCACCCCTCCACTTT. Translated, it gives CASSRLRGNSPLHF. Based on the CDR3 plus reference TRBV28 and TRBJ1-6, the full variable domain is DVKVTQSSRYLVKRTGEKVFLECVQDMDHENMFWYRQDPGLGLRLIYFSYDVKMKEKGDIPEGYSVSREKKERFSLILESASTNQTSMYLCASSRLRGNSPLHFGNGTRLTVT.

This clone showed up just a few times. This chain joins TRBV5-1 and TRBJ1-6, with D possibly TRBD1 on 6 matching bases. V was pared by 4 bases and J by 9 bases, with 14 bases between. The CDR3 totals 14 residues. The V gene's germline CDR1 is SGHRS and CDR2 YFSETQ. CDR3 sequence: CASSQQGEVSPLHF. CDR3 sequence (DNA): TGCGCCAGCAGCCAACAGGGTGAGGTTTCACCCCTCCACTTT.

This clone was observed at least ten times. The chain links TRBV19 to TRBJ2-4; D is unresolved. V lost 6 bases, J lost 0 bases, and 15 bases lay in between. CDR1 is LNHDA and CDR2 is SQIVND in the germline V gene (reference sequence). This CDR3 has 16 residues. In DNA form, the CDR3 reads TGTGCCAGTAGCCTATTGGCAGGCTTAGCCAAAAACATTCAGTACTTC. This gives the protein CASSLLAGLAKNIQYF.

This clone was recorded a few times. The rearrangement links TRBV3-1 (or the pseudogene TRBV3-2) to TRBJ2-1; D is unclear. Germline loops: CDR1 LGHDT, CDR2 YNNKEL (reference sequence). This CDR3 is 12 amino acids long. Trimming took off 4 bases at V and 7 bases at J, with 8 bases between the two ends. The chain's CDR3 is CASSLVKNEQFF. Written as DNA, the CDR3 is TGTGCCAGCAGCCTCGTAAAAAATGAGCAGTTCTTC.